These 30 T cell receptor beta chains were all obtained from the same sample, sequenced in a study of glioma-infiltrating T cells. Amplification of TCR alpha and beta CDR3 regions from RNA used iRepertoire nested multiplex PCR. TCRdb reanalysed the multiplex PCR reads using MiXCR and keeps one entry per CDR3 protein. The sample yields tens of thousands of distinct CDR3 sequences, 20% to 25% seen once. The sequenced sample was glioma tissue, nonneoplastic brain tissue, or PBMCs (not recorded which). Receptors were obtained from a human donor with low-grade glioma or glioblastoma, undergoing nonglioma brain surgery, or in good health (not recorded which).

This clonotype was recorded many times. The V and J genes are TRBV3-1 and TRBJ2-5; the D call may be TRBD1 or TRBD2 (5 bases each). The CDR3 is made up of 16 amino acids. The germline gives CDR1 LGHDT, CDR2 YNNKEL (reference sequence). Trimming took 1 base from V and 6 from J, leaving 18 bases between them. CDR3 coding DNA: TGTGCCAGCAGCCAAGCCACGGGACCCGAGGGGCAGACCCAGTACTTC. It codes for CASSQATGPEGQTQYF.

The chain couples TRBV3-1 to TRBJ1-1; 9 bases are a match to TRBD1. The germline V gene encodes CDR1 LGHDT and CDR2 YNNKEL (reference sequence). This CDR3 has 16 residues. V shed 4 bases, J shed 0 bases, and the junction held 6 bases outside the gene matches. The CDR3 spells CASSPQGQGMNTEAFF. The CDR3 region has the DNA TGTGCCAGCAGCCCACAGGGACAGGGAATGAACACTGAAGCTTTCTTT. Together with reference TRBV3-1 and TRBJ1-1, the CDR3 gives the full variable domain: DTAVSQTPKYLVTQMGNDKSIKCEQNLGHDTMYWYKQDSKKFLKIMFSYNNKELIINETVPNRFSPKSPDKAHLNLHINSLELGDSAVYFCASSPQGQGMNTEAFFGQGTRLTVV.

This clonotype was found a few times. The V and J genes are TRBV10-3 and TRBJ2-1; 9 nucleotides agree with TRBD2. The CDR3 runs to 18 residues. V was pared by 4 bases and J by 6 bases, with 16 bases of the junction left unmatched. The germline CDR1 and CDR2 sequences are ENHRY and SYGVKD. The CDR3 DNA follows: TGTGCCATCAGTGCCATGACTGGACTAGCGTCAAGAGGCAATGAGCAGTTCTTC. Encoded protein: CAISAMTGLASRGNEQFF.

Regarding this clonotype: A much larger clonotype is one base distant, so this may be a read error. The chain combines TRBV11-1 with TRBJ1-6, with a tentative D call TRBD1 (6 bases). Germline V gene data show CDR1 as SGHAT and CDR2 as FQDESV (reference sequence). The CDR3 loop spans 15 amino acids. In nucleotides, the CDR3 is TGTGCCAGCAGCCTCACAGGGCTAGAAAATTCACCCCACCACTTT. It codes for CASSLTGLENSPHHF. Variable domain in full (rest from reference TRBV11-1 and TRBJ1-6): EAEVAQSPRYKITEKSQAVAFWCDPISGHATLYWYRQILGQGPELLVQFQDESVVDDSQLPKDRFSAERLKGVDSTLKIQPAELGDSAMYLCASSLTGLENSPHHFGNGTRLTVT.

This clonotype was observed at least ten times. CDR3 residues: CSAQLLAKPIDTQYF. Written as DNA, the CDR3 is TGCAGTGCCCAATTACTAGCGAAACCCATAGATACGCAGTATTTT. V usage is TRBV20-1 and J usage is TRBJ2-3; TRBD2 matches 7 bases. With 6 bases clipped from V and 5 bases from J, the junction kept 14 bases outside the gene matches. Germline V CDR1 and CDR2: DFQATT, SNEGSKA (reference sequence). The CDR3 is 15 amino acids.

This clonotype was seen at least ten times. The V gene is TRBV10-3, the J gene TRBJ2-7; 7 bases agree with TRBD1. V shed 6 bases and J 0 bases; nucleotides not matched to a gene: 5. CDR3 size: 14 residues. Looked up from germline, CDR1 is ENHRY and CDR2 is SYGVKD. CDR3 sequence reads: CAIRGQQSSYEQYF. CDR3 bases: TGTGCCATCAGGGGACAGCAAAGCTCCTACGAGCAGTACTTC.

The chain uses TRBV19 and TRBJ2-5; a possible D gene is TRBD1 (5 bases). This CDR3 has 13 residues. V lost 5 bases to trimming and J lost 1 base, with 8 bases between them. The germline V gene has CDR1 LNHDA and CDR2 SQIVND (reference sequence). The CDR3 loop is CASSPGSQETQYF. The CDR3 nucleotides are TGTGCCAGTAGTCCAGGGTCCCAAGAGACCCAGTACTTC.

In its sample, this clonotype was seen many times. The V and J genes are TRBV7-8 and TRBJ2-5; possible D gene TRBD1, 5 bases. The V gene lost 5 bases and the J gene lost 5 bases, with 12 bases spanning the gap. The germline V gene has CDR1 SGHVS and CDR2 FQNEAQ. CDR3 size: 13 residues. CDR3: CASSLRQLETQYF. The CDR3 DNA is TGTGCCAGCAGCCTACGACAGTTGGAGACCCAGTACTTC.

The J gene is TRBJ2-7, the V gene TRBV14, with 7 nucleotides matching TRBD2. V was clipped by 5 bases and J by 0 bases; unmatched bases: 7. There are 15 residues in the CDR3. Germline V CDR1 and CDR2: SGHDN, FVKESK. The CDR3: CASSLIAGVSYEQYF. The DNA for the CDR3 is TGTGCCAGCAGCTTAATTGCGGGGGTCTCCTACGAGCAGTACTTC. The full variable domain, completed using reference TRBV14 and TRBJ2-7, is EAGVTQFPSHSVIEKGQTVTLRCDPISGHDNLYWYRRVMGKEIKFLLHFVKESKQDESGMPNNRFLAERTGGTYSTLKVQPAELEDSGVYFCASSLIAGVSYEQYFGPGTRLTVT.

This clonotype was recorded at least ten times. CDR3 protein: CSARIEDRGIGQPQHF. As DNA, the CDR3 is TGCAGTGCTAGGATAGAAGACAGGGGTATTGGTCAGCCCCAGCATTTT. The chain combines TRBV20-1 with TRBJ1-5; 8 bases are a match to TRBD1. CDR3 length: 16 residues. V lost 3 bases, J lost 6 bases, and 13 bases stayed unmatched. Germline CDR1 and CDR2: DFQATT and SNEGSKA (reference sequence).

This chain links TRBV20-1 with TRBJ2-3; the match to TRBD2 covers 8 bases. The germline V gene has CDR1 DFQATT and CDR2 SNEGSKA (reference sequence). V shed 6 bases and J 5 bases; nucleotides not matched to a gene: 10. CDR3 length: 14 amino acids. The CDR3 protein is CSATTGGALDTQYF. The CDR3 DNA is TGCAGTGCCACGACCGGGGGGGCATTAGATACGCAGTATTTT.

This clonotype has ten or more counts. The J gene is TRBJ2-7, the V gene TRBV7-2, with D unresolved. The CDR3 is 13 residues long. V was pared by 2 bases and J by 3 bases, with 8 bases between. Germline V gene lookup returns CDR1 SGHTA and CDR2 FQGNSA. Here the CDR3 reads CASSLWISYEQYF. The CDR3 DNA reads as TGTGCCAGCAGCTTATGGATCAGCTACGAGCAGTACTTC.

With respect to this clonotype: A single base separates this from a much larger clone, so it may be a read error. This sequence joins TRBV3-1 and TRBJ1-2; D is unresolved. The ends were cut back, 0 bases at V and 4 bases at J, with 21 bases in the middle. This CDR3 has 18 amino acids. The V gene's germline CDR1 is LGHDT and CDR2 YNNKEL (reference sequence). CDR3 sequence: CASSQEGLGPMTSYGYTF. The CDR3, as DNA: TGTGCCAGCAGCCAAGAAGGATTAGGGCCGATGACTAGCTATGGCTACACCTTC.

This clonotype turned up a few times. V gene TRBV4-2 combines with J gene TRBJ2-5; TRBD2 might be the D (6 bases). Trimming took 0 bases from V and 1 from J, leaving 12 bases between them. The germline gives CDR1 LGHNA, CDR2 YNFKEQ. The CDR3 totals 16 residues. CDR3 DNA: TGTGCCAGCAGCCAAGATAGGAGGGGACTCCAAGAGACCCAGTACTTC. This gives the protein CASSQDRRGLQETQYF.

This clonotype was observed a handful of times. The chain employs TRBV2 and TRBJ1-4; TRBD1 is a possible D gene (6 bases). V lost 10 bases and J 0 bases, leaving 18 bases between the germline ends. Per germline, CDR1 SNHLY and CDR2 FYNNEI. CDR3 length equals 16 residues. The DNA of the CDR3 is TGTGCCACCGGAGACAGGAAATATGCAACTAATGAAAAACTGTTTTTT. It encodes CATGDRKYATNEKLFF. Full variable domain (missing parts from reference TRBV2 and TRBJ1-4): EPEVTQTPSHQVTQMGQEVILRCVPISNHLYFYWYRQILGQKVEFLVSFYNNEISEKSEIFDDQFSVERPDGSNFTLKIRSTKLEDSAMYFCATGDRKYATNEKLFFGSGTQLSVL.

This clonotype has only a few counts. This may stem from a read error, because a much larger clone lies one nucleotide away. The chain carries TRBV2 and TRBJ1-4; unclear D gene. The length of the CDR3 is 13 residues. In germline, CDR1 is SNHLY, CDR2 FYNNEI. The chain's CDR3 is CASSKAVGRKLFF. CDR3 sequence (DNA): TGTGCCAGCAGTAAAGCCGTGGGTCGAAAACTGTTTTTT.

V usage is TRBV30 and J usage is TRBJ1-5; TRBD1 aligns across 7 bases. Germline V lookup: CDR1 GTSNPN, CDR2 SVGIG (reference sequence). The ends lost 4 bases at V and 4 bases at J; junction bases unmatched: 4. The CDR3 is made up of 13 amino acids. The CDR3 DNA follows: TGTGCCTGGACCAGGGGGACGAATCAGCCCCAGCATTTT. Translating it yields CAWTRGTNQPQHF. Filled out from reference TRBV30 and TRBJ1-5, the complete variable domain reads SQTIHQWPATLVQPVGSPLSLECTVEGTSNPNLYWYRQAAGRGLQLLFYSVGIGQISSEVPQNLSASRPQDRQFILSSKKLLLSDSGFYLCAWTRGTNQPQHFGDGTRLSIL.

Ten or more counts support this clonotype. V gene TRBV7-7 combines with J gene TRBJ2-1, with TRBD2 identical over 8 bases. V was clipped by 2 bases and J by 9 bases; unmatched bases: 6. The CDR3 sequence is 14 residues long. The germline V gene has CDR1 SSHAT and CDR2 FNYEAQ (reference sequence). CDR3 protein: CASSLRTGGSEQFF. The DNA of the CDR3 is TGTGCCAGCAGCTTACGTACGGGAGGGTCTGAGCAGTTCTTC.

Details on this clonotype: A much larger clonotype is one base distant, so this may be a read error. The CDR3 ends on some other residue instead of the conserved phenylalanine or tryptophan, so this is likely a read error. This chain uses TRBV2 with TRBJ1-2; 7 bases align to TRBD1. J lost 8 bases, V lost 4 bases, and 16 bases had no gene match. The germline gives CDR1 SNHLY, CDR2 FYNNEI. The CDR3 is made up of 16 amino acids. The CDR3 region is CASSAGGGTVSRGYTS. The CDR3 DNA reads TGTGCCAGCAGTGCAGGGGGGGGGACGGTATCTCGGGGCTACACCTCC.

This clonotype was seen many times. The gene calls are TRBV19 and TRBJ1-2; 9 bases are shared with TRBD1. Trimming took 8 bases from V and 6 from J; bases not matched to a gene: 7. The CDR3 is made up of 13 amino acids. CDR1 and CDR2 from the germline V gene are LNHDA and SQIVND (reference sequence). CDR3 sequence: CASSSTGGNGYTF. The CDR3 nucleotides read TGTGCCAGTTCGTCCACAGGGGGCAATGGCTACACCTTC.

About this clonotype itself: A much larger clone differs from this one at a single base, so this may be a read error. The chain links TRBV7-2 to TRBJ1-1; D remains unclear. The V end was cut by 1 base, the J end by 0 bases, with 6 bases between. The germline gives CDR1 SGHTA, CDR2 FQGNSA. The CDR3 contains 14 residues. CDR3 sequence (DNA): TGTGCCAGCAGCTTAGTTTTAGTGAACACTGAAGCTTTCTTT. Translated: CASSLVLVNTEAFF.

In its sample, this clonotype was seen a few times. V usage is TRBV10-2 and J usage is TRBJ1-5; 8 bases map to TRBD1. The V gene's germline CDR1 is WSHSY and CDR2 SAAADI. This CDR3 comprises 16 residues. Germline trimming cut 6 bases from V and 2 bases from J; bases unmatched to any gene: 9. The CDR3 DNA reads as TGCGCCAGCAGCAACTCCCAGGGGGCGGGCAATCAGCCCCAGCATTTT. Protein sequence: CASSNSQGAGNQPQHF.

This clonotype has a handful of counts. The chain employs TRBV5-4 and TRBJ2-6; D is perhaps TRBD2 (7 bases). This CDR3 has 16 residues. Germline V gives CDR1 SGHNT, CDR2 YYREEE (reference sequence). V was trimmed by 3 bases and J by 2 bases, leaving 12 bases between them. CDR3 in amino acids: CASSSIGGPGANVLTF. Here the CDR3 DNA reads TGTGCCAGCAGCTCCATCGGGGGGCCTGGGGCCAACGTCCTGACTTTC.

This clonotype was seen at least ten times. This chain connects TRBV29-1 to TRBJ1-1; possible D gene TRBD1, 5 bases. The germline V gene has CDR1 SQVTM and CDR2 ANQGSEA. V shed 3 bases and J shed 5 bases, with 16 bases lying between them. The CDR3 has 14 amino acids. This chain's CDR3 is CSVDPRGGGTEAFF. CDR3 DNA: TGCAGCGTTGACCCTCGCGGGGGAGGAACTGAAGCTTTCTTT.

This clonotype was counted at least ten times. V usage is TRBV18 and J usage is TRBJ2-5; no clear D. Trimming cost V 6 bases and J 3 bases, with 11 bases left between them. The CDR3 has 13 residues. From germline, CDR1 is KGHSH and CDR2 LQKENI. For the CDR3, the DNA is TGTGCCAGCTCGCCGTGGCTTGAAGAGACCCAGTACTTC. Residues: CASSPWLEETQYF. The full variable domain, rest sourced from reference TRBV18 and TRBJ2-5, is NAGVMQNPRHLVRRRGQEARLRCSPMKGHSHVYWYRQLPEEGLKFMVYLQKENIIDESGMPKERFSAEFPKEGPSILRIQQVVRGDSAAYFCASSPWLEETQYFGPGTRLLVL.

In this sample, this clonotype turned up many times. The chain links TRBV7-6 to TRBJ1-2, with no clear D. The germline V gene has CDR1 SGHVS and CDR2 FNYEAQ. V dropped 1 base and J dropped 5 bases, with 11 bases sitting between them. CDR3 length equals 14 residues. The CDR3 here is CASSLEHSRYGYTF. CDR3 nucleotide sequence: TGTGCCAGCAGCTTAGAGCACAGCAGATATGGCTACACCTTC.

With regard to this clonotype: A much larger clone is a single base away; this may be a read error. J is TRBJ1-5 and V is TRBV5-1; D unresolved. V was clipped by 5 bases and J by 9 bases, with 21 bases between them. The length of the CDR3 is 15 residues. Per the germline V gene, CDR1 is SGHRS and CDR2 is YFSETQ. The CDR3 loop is CASRPSLGPDGPQHF. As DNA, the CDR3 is TGCGCCAGCAGACCAAGTCTGGGTCCCGACGGGCCCCAGCATTTT.

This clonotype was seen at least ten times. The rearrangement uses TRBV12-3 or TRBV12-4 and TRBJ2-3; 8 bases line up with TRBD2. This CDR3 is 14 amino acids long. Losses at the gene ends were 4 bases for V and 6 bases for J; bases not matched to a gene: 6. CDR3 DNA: TGTGCCAGCAGTTCCCGGGGGGGCCGTGATACGCAGTATTTT. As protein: CASSSRGGRDTQYF.

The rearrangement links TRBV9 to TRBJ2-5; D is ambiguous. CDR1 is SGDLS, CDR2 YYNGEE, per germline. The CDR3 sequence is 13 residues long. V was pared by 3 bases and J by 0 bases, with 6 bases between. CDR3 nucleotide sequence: TGTGCCAGCAGCGAACCTAACCAAGAGACCCAGTACTTC. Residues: CASSEPNQETQYF.

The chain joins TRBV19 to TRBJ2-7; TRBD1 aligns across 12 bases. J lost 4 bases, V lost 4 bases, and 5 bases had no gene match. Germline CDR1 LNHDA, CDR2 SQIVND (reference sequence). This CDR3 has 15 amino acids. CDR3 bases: TGTGCCAGTAGTAGGGACAGGGGGCGTTTATACGAGCAGTACTTC. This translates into CASSRDRGRLYEQYF.